Sequencing of this T cell receptor beta chain was carried out in a study of cytomegalovirus exposure and HLA in healthy donors. The primer mix had 60 Vbeta and 13 Jbeta primers. Method: immunoSEQ multiplex PCR; TCRdb's copy keeps in-frame clones and lacks some. The repertoire holds some 190,000 clones, around 87% seen once, with about 1.2% in the top ten. The CDR3 has 12 residues. The ends were cut back, 1 base at V and 9 bases at J, with 7 bases in the middle. The germline V gene has CDR1 MNHEY and CDR2 SVGAGI. The genes are TRBV6-5 and TRBJ2-1; D gene ambiguous. Sequencing was done on a sample of PBMCs. The sequence was obtained from a man aged 25 to 40 in good health and CMV-seronegative. CDR3 nucleotide sequence: TGTGCCAGCAGTTACTTTGTCGGTGAGCAGTTCTTC. This gives the protein CASSYFVGEQFF.